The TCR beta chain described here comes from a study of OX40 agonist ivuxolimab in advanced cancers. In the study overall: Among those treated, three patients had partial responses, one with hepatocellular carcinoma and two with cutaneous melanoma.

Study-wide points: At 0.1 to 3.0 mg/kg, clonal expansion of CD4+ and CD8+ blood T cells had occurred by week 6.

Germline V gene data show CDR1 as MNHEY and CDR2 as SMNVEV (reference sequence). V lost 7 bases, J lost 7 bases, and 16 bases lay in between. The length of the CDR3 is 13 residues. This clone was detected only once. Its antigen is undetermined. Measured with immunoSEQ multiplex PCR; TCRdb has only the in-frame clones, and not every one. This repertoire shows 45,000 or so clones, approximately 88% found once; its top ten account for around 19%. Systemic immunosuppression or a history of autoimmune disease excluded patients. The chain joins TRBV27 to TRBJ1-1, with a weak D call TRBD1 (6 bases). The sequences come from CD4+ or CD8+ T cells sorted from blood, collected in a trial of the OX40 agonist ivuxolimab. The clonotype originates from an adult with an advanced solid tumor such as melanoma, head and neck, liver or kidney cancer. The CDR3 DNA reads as TGTGCCAGCAAAGAAGGGGGGGCTGGTGAAGCTTTCTTT. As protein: CASKEGGAGEAFF.